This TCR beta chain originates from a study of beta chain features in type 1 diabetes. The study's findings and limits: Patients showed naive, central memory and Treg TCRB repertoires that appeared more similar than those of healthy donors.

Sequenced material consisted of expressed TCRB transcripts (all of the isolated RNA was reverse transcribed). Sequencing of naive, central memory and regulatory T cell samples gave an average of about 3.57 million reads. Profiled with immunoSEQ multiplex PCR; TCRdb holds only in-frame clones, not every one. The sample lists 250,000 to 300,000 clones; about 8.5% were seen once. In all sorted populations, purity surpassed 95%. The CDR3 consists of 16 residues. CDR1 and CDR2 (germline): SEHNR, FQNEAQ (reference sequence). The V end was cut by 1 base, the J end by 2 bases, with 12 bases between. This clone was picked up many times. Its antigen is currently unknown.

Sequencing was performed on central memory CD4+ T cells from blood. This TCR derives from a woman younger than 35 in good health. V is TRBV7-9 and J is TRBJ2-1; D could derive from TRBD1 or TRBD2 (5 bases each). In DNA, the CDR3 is TGTGCCAGCAGCTTAGGGCAGGGAGCAGCCTACAATGAGCAGTTCTTC. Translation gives CASSLGQGAAYNEQFF.